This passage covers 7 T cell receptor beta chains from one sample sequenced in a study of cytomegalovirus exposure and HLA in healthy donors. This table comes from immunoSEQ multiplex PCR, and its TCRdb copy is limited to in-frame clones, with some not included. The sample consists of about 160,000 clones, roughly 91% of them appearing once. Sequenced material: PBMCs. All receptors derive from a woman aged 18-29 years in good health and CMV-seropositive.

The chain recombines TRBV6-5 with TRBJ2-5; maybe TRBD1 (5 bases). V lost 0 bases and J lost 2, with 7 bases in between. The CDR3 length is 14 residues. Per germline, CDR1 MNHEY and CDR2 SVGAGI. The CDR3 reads CASSYSAGQETQYF. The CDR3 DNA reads TGTGCCAGCAGTTACTCGGCAGGGCAAGAGACCCAGTACTTC.

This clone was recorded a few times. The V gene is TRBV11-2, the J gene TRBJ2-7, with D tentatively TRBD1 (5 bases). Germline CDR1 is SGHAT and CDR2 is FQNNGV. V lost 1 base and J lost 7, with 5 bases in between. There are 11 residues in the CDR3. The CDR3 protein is CASSLAGEQYF. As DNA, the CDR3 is TGTGCCAGCAGCTTAGCAGGGGAGCAGTACTTC.

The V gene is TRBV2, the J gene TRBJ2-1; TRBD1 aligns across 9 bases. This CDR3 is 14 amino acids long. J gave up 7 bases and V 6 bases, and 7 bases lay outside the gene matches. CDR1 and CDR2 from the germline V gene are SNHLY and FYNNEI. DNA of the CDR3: TGTGCCAGCAGACTGGACAGGGGACGGAATGAGCAGTTCTTC. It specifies CASRLDRGRNEQFF.

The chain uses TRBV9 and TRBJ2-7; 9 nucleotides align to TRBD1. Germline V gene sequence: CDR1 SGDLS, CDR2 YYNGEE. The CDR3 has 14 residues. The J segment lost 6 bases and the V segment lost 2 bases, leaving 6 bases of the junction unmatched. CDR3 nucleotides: TGTGCCAGCAGCGTGGGACAGGGTCCCACCGAGCAGTACTTC. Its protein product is CASSVGQGPTEQYF.

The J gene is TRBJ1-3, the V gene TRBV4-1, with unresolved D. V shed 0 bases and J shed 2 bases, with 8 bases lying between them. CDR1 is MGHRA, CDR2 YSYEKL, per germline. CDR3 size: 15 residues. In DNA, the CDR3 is TGCGCCAGCAGCCAAGAAAGAACAGCTGGAAACACCATATATTTT. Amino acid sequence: CASSQERTAGNTIYF.

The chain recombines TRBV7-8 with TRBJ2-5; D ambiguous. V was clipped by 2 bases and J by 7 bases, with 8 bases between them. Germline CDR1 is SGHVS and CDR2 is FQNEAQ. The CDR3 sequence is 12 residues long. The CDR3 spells CASSLFAVTQYF. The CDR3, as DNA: TGTGCCAGCAGCTTATTCGCGGTGACCCAGTACTTC.

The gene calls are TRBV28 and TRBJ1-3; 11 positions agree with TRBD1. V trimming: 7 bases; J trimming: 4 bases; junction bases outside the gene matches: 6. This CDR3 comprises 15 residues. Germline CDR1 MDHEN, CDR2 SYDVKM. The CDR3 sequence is CASKRDRGSGNTIYF. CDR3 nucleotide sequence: TGTGCCAGCAAACGGGACAGGGGGTCAGGAAACACCATATATTTT.